This T cell receptor (beta chain) was recovered during a study of identical twins. TCRdb re-derived calls from the 5' RACE reads in MiXCR, one entry per CDR3 protein. Of hundreds of thousands of distinct CDR3 sequences listed, less than 10% are singletons. Germline V gene lookup returns CDR1 SGDLS and CDR2 YYNGEE. V trimming: 0 bases; J trimming: 2 bases; junction bases outside the gene matches: 5. The CDR3 is 15 residues long. In its sample, this clonotype was seen many times. The data were also submitted as part of a second study, on yellow fever vaccine responses in identical twins.

V usage is TRBV9 and J usage is TRBJ2-7; TRBD1 aligns across 7 bases. This TCR derives from a woman younger than 35 in good health. Specimen: PBMCs. CDR3 sequence reads: CASSVEATGTYEQYF. The CDR3, as DNA: TGTGCCAGCAGCGTAGAAGCGACAGGGACCTACGAGCAGTACTTC.